These 6 T cell receptor beta chains came from one sample sequenced in a study of cytomegalovirus exposure and HLA in healthy donors. Amplification used 60 Vbeta primers and 13 Jbeta primers. Clones were sequenced by immunoSEQ multiplex PCR, and TCRdb holds only the in-frame ones, with some missing. This table has 80,000 to 95,000 clones, 60% to 65% appearing once. Sequencing was carried out using PBMCs. These receptors came from a human donor in good health.

This clone was counted a few times. This sequence joins TRBV9 and TRBJ2-3; TRBD2 agrees at 14 bases. The CDR3 spans 16 residues. Germline trimming cut 4 bases from V and 7 bases from J; bases unmatched to any gene: 8. The V gene's germline CDR1 is SGDLS and CDR2 YYNGEE. The DNA of the CDR3 is TGTGCCAGCAGCCCCCCCGGGACTAGCGGGGGAAATACGCAGTATTTT. Translating it yields CASSPPGTSGGNTQYF. Full variable domain (missing parts from reference TRBV9 and TRBJ2-3): DSGVTQTPKHLITATGQRVTLRCSPRSGDLSVYWYQQSLDQGLQFLIQYYNGEERAKGNILERFSAQQFPDLHSELNLSSLELGDSALYFCASSPPGTSGGNTQYFGPGTRLTVL.

The genes are TRBV27 and TRBJ1-1; D perhaps matches TRBD1 (5 bases). Germline CDR1 and CDR2: MNHEY and SMNVEV (reference sequence). The CDR3 has 15 residues. The V and J ends lost 4 bases and 1 base respectively, with 13 bases between them. The CDR3 DNA sequence: TGTGCCAGCAGTTCTAGGGGCGCCAAGAACACTGAAGCTTTCTTT. Residues: CASSSRGAKNTEAFF.

This clone was seen only a few times. This sequence joins TRBV10-3 and TRBJ1-6; 8 nucleotides match TRBD1. Unmatched junction bases numbered 4, after V lost 6 bases and J lost 9 bases. Germline CDR1 and CDR2: ENHRY and SYGVKD. The CDR3 contains 13 residues. CDR3 protein: CAIRDRATSPLHF. In DNA, the CDR3 is TGTGCCATCAGGGACAGGGCGACTTCACCCCTCCACTTT.

V and J are TRBV2 and TRBJ1-1, with D hard to call. Germline lookup yields CDR1 SNHLY and CDR2 FYNNEI. With 4 bases removed from V and 7 bases from J, the gap between germline ends came to 16 bases. The CDR3 sequence is 14 residues long. CDR3 amino acids: CASSVEVTQVEAFF. CDR3 nucleotides: TGTGCCAGCAGTGTAGAAGTTACTCAGGTTGAAGCTTTCTTT.

Notes on this clone: At the DNA level, this CDR3 is encoded by other sequences in the same sample as well. The rearrangement links TRBV5-6 to TRBJ2-7; 7 bases are shared with TRBD1. Germline V lookup: CDR1 SGHDT, CDR2 YYEEEE. V gave up 1 base and J gave up 2 bases; unmatched junction bases: 6. This CDR3 spans 15 amino acids. As DNA, the CDR3 is TGTGCCAGCAGCTTGTTCGGAACAGGGGCCTACGAGCAGTACTTC. It is translated as CASSLFGTGAYEQYF.

The rearrangement joins TRBV7-3 to TRBJ2-5, with TRBD2 identical over 16 bases. This CDR3 is built from 14 residues. With V trimmed by 4 bases and J by 13 bases, 6 bases remained unmatched. From germline, CDR1 is SGHTA and CDR2 FQGTGA. The chain's CDR3 is CASSSGLAGGRVYF. The DNA for the CDR3 is TGTGCCAGCAGCTCGGGACTAGCGGGGGGGCGTGTGTACTTC.